The 17 T cell receptor beta chains given below trace back to one sample, sequenced in a study of CD8+ T cells in alopecia areata. Once RNA had been extracted, it was reverse transcribed into cDNA to act as the sequencing template. Profiled with immunoSEQ multiplex PCR; TCRdb holds only in-frame clones, not every one. This repertoire shows around 140,000 clones, around 58% found once; its top ten account for under 6.5%. This sample comprised CD4+ T cells sorted from blood, obtained at week 0. These receptors originate from a human donor with alopecia areata.

Turning to this clone: At one boundary the junction diverges from the germline segment, which might be a read error. The chain couples TRBV7-7 to TRBJ2-5; D is unresolved. CDR3 length equals 13 residues. Germline V gene lookup returns CDR1 SSHAT and CDR2 FNYEAQ (reference sequence). CDR3 residues: CASSLVVQETQYF. The CDR3 DNA reads as TGTGCTAGCAGCTTAGTAGTACAAGAGACCCAGTACTTC.

The chain is built from TRBV7-2 and TRBJ2-7; D is unresolved. Trimming pared 5 bases from V and 3 bases from J, leaving 8 bases between. The CDR3 runs to 12 residues. Per germline, CDR1 SGHTA and CDR2 FQGNSA. This chain's CDR3 is CASSPTFYEQYF. In nucleotides, the CDR3 is TGTGCCAGCAGCCCGACTTTCTACGAGCAGTACTTC.

The gene calls are TRBV7-2 and TRBJ2-1, with 8 bases identical to TRBD1. CDR1 is SGHTA, CDR2 FQGNSA, per germline. With 5 bases clipped from V and 0 bases from J, the junction kept 3 bases outside the gene matches. This CDR3 comprises 15 residues. CDR3 sequence (DNA): TGTGCCAGCAGCCTTACAGGGGGCTCCTACAATGAGCAGTTCTTC. Residues: CASSLTGGSYNEQFF.

This chain uses TRBV29-1 with TRBJ1-4; 7 nucleotides agree with TRBD1. This CDR3 contains 14 residues. Trimming at V came to 5 bases and at J to 3 bases, leaving 6 bases not matched to a gene. Germline CDR1 and CDR2: SQVTM and ANQGSEA. The CDR3 spells CSVRQGSANEKLFF. Here the CDR3 DNA reads TGCAGCGTTCGACAGGGCTCAGCTAATGAAAAACTGTTTTTT.

This clone came up once. This chain links TRBV9 with TRBJ1-1; D is perhaps TRBD1 (5 bases). The V end lost 0 bases, the J end lost 12 bases, and 15 bases lay between the germline ends. Germline V CDR1 and CDR2: SGDLS, YYNGEE. The CDR3 consists of 13 residues. Here the CDR3 reads CASSVGGLGYPFF. DNA for the CDR3: TGTGCCAGCAGCGTAGGGGGGTTAGGGTATCCTTTCTTT.

The chain has TRBV6-5 and TRBJ1-6, with 7 bases matching TRBD1. The CDR3 is 15 residues long. V dropped 0 bases and J dropped 10; count of bases not matched to a gene: 6. Germline CDR1 reads MNHEY; CDR2 reads SVGAGI. The CDR3 nucleotides are TGTGCCAGCAGTTACTCGAACAGGGGCAACTCACCCCTCCACTTT. Translated, it gives CASSYSNRGNSPLHF.

The sample holds one count of this clone. This chain uses TRBV5-6 with TRBJ1-4, with a weak D call TRBD1 (5 bases). This CDR3 has 16 residues. Germline-derived CDR1 and CDR2 are SGHDT and YYEEEE. V was trimmed by 0 bases and J by 0 bases, leaving 9 bases between them. The CDR3 DNA sequence: TGTGCCAGCAGCTTGGGCGGGACGGCAACTAATGAAAAACTGTTTTTT. It translates to CASSLGGTATNEKLFF.

This rearrangement joins TRBV29-1 to TRBJ2-3; 13 nucleotides agree with TRBD2. The CDR3 is 17 residues long. V was clipped by 4 bases and J by 7 bases; unmatched bases: 14. Germline assignment: CDR1 SQVTM and CDR2 ANQGSEA. The CDR3 here is CSVGGLAGEGGINTQYF. The CDR3 region has the DNA TGCAGCGTTGGTGGACTAGCGGGGGAAGGCGGCATAAATACGCAGTATTTT.

J is TRBJ1-1 and V is TRBV5-1, with D tentatively TRBD1 (5 bases). V was pared by 4 bases and J by 4 bases, with 11 bases between. The CDR3 runs to 13 residues. Germline CDR1 SGHRS, CDR2 YFSETQ. DNA of the CDR3: TGCGCCAGCAGCCCAGGGTTTGGCACTGAAGCTTTCTTT. Its translation is CASSPGFGTEAFF.

This clone was seen only a few times. V and J are TRBV29-1 and TRBJ2-2, with TRBD2 as a possible D gene (6 bases). Trimming removed 5 bases at V and 1 base at J, with 8 bases between. CDR3 length: 13 amino acids. In germline, CDR1 is SQVTM, CDR2 ANQGSEA. For the CDR3, the DNA is TGCAGCGTTTCGCGGGGGAACACCGGGGAGCTGTTTTTT. It is translated as CSVSRGNTGELFF.

This clone has a handful of counts. CDR3: CSGDRGGEQFF. CDR3 nucleotide sequence: TGCAGCGGAGACAGGGGAGGTGAGCAGTTCTTC. V usage is TRBV29-1 and J usage is TRBJ2-1, with 8 bases identical to TRBD1. Germline-derived CDR1 and CDR2 are SQVTM and ANQGSEA. J was trimmed by 9 bases and V by 7 bases; bases with no gene match: 5. The CDR3 consists of 11 residues.

The V gene is TRBV6-5, the J gene TRBJ2-7; weak D call: TRBD1 (7 bases). The CDR3 spans 15 residues. Germline loops: CDR1 MNHEY, CDR2 SVGAGI. The germline V and J ends were trimmed by 3 bases and 5 bases, with 17 bases remaining between them. The CDR3 sequence: CASSYLSGGSHEQYF. Here the CDR3 DNA reads TGTGCCAGCAGTTATCTATCAGGGGGGTCTCACGAGCAGTACTTC.

This chain uses TRBV10-3 with TRBJ2-1, with a weak D call TRBD1 (5 bases). Trimming cost V 4 bases and J 5 bases, with 6 bases left between them. The germline CDR1 and CDR2 sequences are ENHRY and SYGVKD. The CDR3 runs 12 residues. The CDR3 protein is CAISARDNEQFF. CDR3 DNA sequence: TGTGCCATCAGTGCCAGGGACAATGAGCAGTTCTTC.

The chain combines TRBV5-7 with TRBJ2-1; perhaps D is TRBD1 or TRBD2 (6 bases each). TRBV5-7 is treated as an ORF (open reading frame) with a function not yet certain. This CDR3 is 13 amino acids long. V was shortened by 3 bases and J by 8 bases, with 12 bases between the two germline ends. This CDR3 reads CASSCGTCHEQFF. The CDR3 DNA reads as TGTGCCAGCAGCTGCGGGACATGCCATGAGCAGTTCTTC.

This clone appeared a single time. V usage is TRBV27 and J usage is TRBJ1-4; the match to TRBD1 covers 7 bases. The CDR3 consists of 15 residues. Germline CDR1 MNHEY, CDR2 SMNVEV (reference sequence). V was clipped by 2 bases and J by 4 bases; unmatched bases: 4. CDR3 sequence: CASSLEGQLNEKLFF. The CDR3, as DNA: TGTGCCAGCAGTTTAGAGGGACAGCTTAATGAAAAACTGTTTTTT.

The rearrangement joins TRBV19 to TRBJ1-1, with D uncertain. This CDR3 is built from 13 residues. In germline, CDR1 is LNHDA, CDR2 SQIVND (reference sequence). The ends were cut back, 3 bases at V and 6 bases at J, with 11 bases in the middle. The CDR3 reads CASSIRGTSEAFF. The CDR3 DNA reads TGTGCCAGTAGTATCAGAGGAACTTCTGAAGCTTTCTTT.

This clone has more than one count but fewer than ten. The chain uses TRBV18 and TRBJ2-7, with 10 bases aligning to TRBD2. Trimming cost V 3 bases and J 5 bases; bases outside gene matches: 4. Germline V gene data show CDR1 as KGHSH and CDR2 as LQKENI. The CDR3 contains 14 residues. The CDR3 DNA follows: TGTGCCAGCTCACCCTCTAGCGGGGGTGACGAGCAGTACTTC. It codes for CASSPSSGGDEQYF.